The 4 T cell receptor beta chains below all came from one sample that was sequenced in a study of OX40 agonist ivuxolimab in advanced cancers. TCRdb's table, derived via immunoSEQ multiplex PCR, lists solely in-frame clones and lacks some. Here the sample spans some 35,000 clones, over 75% being singletons. The sequencing used CD4+ or CD8+ T cells sorted from blood, collected in a trial of the OX40 agonist ivuxolimab. Receptor source: an adult with an advanced solid tumor such as melanoma, head and neck, liver or kidney cancer.

The V gene is TRBV4-2, the J gene TRBJ1-2; 9 nucleotides agree with TRBD1. V lost 1 base and J lost 13; bases outside the gene matches: 4. Germline-derived CDR1 and CDR2 are LGHNA and YNFKEQ. CDR3 length: 12 residues. In nucleotides, the CDR3 is TGTGCCAGCAGCCAAGGACAGGGGGTTTTCACCTTC. Its translation is CASSQGQGVFTF.

This chain uses TRBV5-4 with TRBJ1-3; 9 bases match TRBD1. CDR3 length equals 15 residues. The ends lost 4 bases at V and 4 bases at J; junction bases unmatched: 6. Germline CDR1 SGHNT, CDR2 YYREEE (reference sequence). The DNA for the CDR3 is TGTGCCAGCAGCCCTACAGGGGGCGCGGGAAACACCATATATTTT. Amino acids: CASSPTGGAGNTIYF.

This clone was seen a few times. This chain links TRBV7-8 with TRBJ2-1; no definite D call. Per germline, CDR1 SGHVS and CDR2 FQNEAQ. Trimming cost V 5 bases and J 7 bases, with 9 bases left between them. This CDR3 contains 12 residues. CDR3 bases: TGTGCCAGCAGCCCCCATCGGAATGAGCAGTTCTTC. It specifies CASSPHRNEQFF.

The rearrangement links TRBV29-1 to TRBJ1-1, with a tentative D call TRBD1 (6 bases). The germline V and J ends were trimmed by 6 bases and 4 bases, with 15 bases remaining between them. The CDR3 length is 13 residues. Germline loops: CDR1 SQVTM, CDR2 ANQGSEA. In DNA, the CDR3 is TGCAGCGTACTATCAGGGGTCGGCACTGAAGCTTTCTTT. It specifies CSVLSGVGTEAFF. Full variable domain (rest looked up from reference TRBV29-1 and TRBJ1-1): SAVISQKPSRDICQRGTSLTIQCQVDSQVTMMFWYRQQPGQSLTLIATANQGSEATYESGFVIDKFPISRPNLTFSTLTVSNMSPEDSSIYLCSVLSGVGTEAFFGQGTRLTVV.